This paragraph covers one T cell receptor beta chain sequence. Its antigen is as yet unknown. Looked up from germline, CDR1 is SGHRS and CDR2 is YFSETQ. V was shortened by 7 bases and J by 0 bases, with 10 bases between the two germline ends. The CDR3 has 14 residues. The data are from a study of shared clonotypes between healthy human individuals. Overall study context: CD4 naive and CD4 memory each took three plates per donor, while CD8 naive took two and CD8 memory one.

Sequencing was performed with immunoSEQ multiplex PCR; in TCRdb, only in-frame clones are kept and a portion is missing. The sample lists roughly 1 million clones, 75% to 80% seen once, with 0.5% to 0.6% in the top ten. Whole-study findings and limits: Relative to their counterparts shared across all four donors, non-shared clonotypes exhibited diminished generation probabilities. Naive subsets generally exceeded memory subsets in estimated richness. What rarefaction showed was incomplete sorted-subset sequencing despite large depth.

The sequencing sample was made of memory CD4+ T cells from PBMCs. Subset specified: CD45RA-negative fraction. The source of this sequence is a man aged 18 to 30 in good health. Some clones in this sample may be carry-over from other donors' samples. The chain uses TRBV5-1 and TRBJ2-2; D gene uncertain. CDR3 loop: CASLFRANTGELFF. CDR3 nucleotide sequence: TGCGCCAGCCTTTTCAGAGCGAACACCGGGGAGCTGTTTTTT.